The rows below give T cell receptor beta chains drawn from one sample of a study of siplizumab effects on memory and regulatory T cells. This table comes from immunoSEQ multiplex PCR, and its TCRdb copy is limited to in-frame clones, with some not included. The sample has 70,000 or so clones, around 90% seen once; the top ten hold about 27%. Input material: CD8+ T cells sorted from blood. These receptors were taken from a human donor in good health. Each CDR3 is given without its conserved first and last residue.

>TRBV14
ASSQDLGHLSGANVLT
>TRBV9
ASSVDPSGGITDTQY
>TRBV6-1
ASSDAGTRSGGNTIY
>TRBV11-2
ASSLDSEALYEQY
>TRBV2
ASSAGWSTEAF
>TRBV29-1
SVDLPRGSSYEQY
>TRBV15
ATSRDLGGASTGELF
>TRBV4-1
ASSRVGDYNEQF
>TRBV4-1
ASSQLRQPLNTEAF
>TRBV2
ASIIRDNTDTQY
>TRBV5-1
ASRRETDTQY
>TRBV19
ASLWAGEQF
>TRBV27
ASSLSSGYLSGNTIY
>TRBV9
ASSASGAQPQH
>TRBV5-5
ASSAGTGGFQPQH
>TRBV7-2
ASSFPGEGENTEAF
>TRBV4-1
ASSYPGGRESETQY
>TRBV29-1
SVDGLAGGYGTDTQY
>TRBV19
ASSIDRVSGNTIY
>TRBV4-1
ASSQGDRGHEKLF
>TRBV19
ASSIFFDGYEQY
>TRBV19
ASSIKRRGDEQF
>TRBV6-5
ASNREQGDQPQH
>TRBV6-5
ASSYPDPYGYT
>TRBV5-4
ASSLWQHEETQY
>TRBV5-1
ASSLRDRPYEQY
>TRBV2
ASTMAQGGVYRSYEQY
>TRBV11-2
ASSLLTGAGEQY
>TRBV7-9
ASSDNEQF
>TRBV5-4
ASRTRSDLRAF
>TRBV29-1
SALKGYEQY